There are a few counts of the clone carrying this T cell receptor beta chain. This specimen comes from a study of blood T cell repertoires in COVID-19. Across the whole study: The United States, Italy and Spain were the sources of the acute and convalescent COVID-19 samples.

This CDR3 has 13 residues. Unmatched junction bases numbered 5, after V lost 5 bases and J lost 10 bases. Germline CDR1 reads MNHEY; CDR2 reads SMNVEV (reference sequence). Source study methods: Using reference gene primer amplification, nucleated cell counts were estimated. The method was immunoSEQ multiplex PCR; TCRdb's version includes in-frame clones alone and lacks a portion of them. The DNA gave D and trimming, while V, J and clone size come from that table. The sample consists of 230,000 or so clones, roughly 84% of them appearing once. The source is a man aged 35-49 years who had recovered from COVID-19. The sample comprised peripheral blood. The rearrangement joins TRBV27 to TRBJ1-6; 7 positions agree with TRBD1. CDR3 in amino acids: CASSRDRESPLHF. For the CDR3, the DNA is TGTGCCAGCAGTCGTGACAGGGAATCACCCCTCCACTTT.